This T cell receptor beta chain is from a study of CD8+CD57+ T cells in acquired aplastic anemia. Whole-study context: Each DNA sample taken from sorted CD4+ and CD8+ cells came to roughly 3.5 ug on average.

Study-wide points: Between patients and controls, CD8+ Simpson's diversity did not vary significantly. The same twenty-nine CD8+ CDR3 sequences occurred in patients and in controls.

Remarks on this clonotype: Its antigen is unidentified. One junction end does not reproduce the germline sequence, and a read error may be involved.

This CDR3 contains 14 residues. The germline CDR1 and CDR2 sequences are DFQATT and SNEGSKA (reference sequence). The study profiled TCR beta VDJ and CDR3 using genomic DNA as template. TCRdb redid the calling of the reads with MiXCR, one entry per CDR3 protein. Seen here are 300,000 or so distinct CDR3 sequences, 55% to 65% observed once, and the top ten hold roughly 8%. Sequencing used sorted CD4+, CD8+, or CD8+CD57+ T cells (not recorded which) from PBMCs. The sequence was obtained from a human donor with severe aplastic anemia or a healthy control (not recorded which). The chain recombines TRBV20-1 with TRBJ2-7; 8 bases match TRBD1. The CDR3 DNA is TGCAGTGCTAGAGATCAGGGGGCCAGCTACGGGCAGTACTTC. Its protein is CSARDQGASYGQYF.